This is a list of T cell receptor beta chains from one sample in a study of blood T cell repertoires in COVID-19. Assay: immunoSEQ multiplex PCR; the TCRdb copy retains only in-frame clones and omits some. In the table there are tens of thousands of clones, roughly 84% of which are singletons. Material: peripheral blood. Receptors originate from a human donor in a cohort sampled during active COVID-19. CDR3s include the opening cysteine and the closing phenylalanine or tryptophan. Each record gives: J gene, V gene, D gene, clone size, CDR3 protein, CDR3 DNA. The D gene is left open where the match is weak. Some rows mark clone size as missing; the rest say once, few, many or name a class of expanded clone.

J: TRBJ2-1
V: TRBV3-1/TRBV3-2
D: TRBD2
size: -
CDR3: CASSQNPQDRGGTQNEQFF
DNA: TGTGCCAGCAGCCAGAACCCCCAGGACCGCGGGGGAACCCAGAATGAGCAGTTCTTC

J: TRBJ2-2
V: TRBV7-8
D: TRBD2
size: -
CDR3: CASSLAGLGLGELFF
DNA: TGTGCCAGCAGCTTAGCGGGACTAGGGCTTGGGGAGCTGTTTTTT

J: TRBJ2-1
V: TRBV2
D: TRBD2
size: -
CDR3: CASKGGTSGGNEQFF
DNA: TGTGCCAGCAAAGGGGGGACTAGCGGGGGAAATGAGCAGTTCTTC

J: TRBJ1-3
V: TRBV19
D: TRBD1
size: -
CDR3: CASSIGGQTGNTIYF
DNA: TGTGCCAGTAGTATTGGGGGACAGACTGGAAACACCATATATTTT

J: TRBJ2-1
V: TRBV30
D: TRBD2
size: -
CDR3: CACPRSAGNNEQFF
DNA: TGTGCCTGCCCTAGGTCAGCGGGGAACAATGAGCAGTTCTTC

J: TRBJ2-7
V: TRBV5-1
D: -
size: -
CDR3: CASSSELGAGYEQYF
DNA: TGCGCCAGCAGCTCCGAACTGGGGGCTGGCTACGAGCAGTACTTC

J: TRBJ2-7
V: TRBV5-1
D: TRBD1
size: -
CDR3: CASSLQGQGYEQYF
DNA: TGCGCCAGCAGCCTTCAAGGACAGGGCTACGAGCAGTACTTC

J: TRBJ1-2
V: TRBV6-5
D: TRBD1
size: -
CDR3: CASRDRGNYGYTF
DNA: TGTGCCAGCAGGGACAGGGGTAACTATGGCTACACCTTC

J: TRBJ2-1
V: TRBV7-9
D: TRBD2
size: -
CDR3: CASTPAGPLNEQFF
DNA: TGTGCCAGCACCCCAGCGGGACCCCTCAATGAGCAGTTCTTC

J: TRBJ1-6
V: TRBV5-1
D: -
size: -
CDR3: CASRNTVTNSPLHF
DNA: TGCGCCAGCAGAAATACGGTAACCAATTCACCCCTCCACTTT

J: TRBJ1-3
V: TRBV24-1
D: -
size: -
CDR3: CATSDPKDFGNTIYF
DNA: TGTGCCACCAGTGATCCCAAGGACTTTGGAAACACCATATATTTT

J: TRBJ1-5
V: TRBV27
D: TRBD1
size: -
CDR3: CASSLAGTGNQPQHF
DNA: TGTGCCAGCAGTTTAGCGGGGACAGGCAATCAGCCCCAGCATTTT

J: TRBJ1-6
V: TRBV5-1
D: -
size: -
CDR3: CASSLTGPNSPLHF
DNA: TGCGCCAGCAGCTTGACAGGGCCGAATTCACCCCTCCACTTT

J: TRBJ2-7
V: TRBV2
D: TRBD1
size: -
CDR3: CASSAGQAYEQYF
DNA: TGTGCCAGCAGTGCCGGACAGGCCTACGAGCAGTACTTC

J: TRBJ2-3
V: TRBV3-1/TRBV3-2
D: -
size: few
CDR3: CASSQEGAGLGTDTQYF
DNA: TGTGCCAGCAGCCAAGAAGGGGCAGGGTTAGGCACAGATACGCAGTATTTT

J: TRBJ2-1
V: TRBV19
D: TRBD2
size: -
CDR3: CASSSGTSGNNEQFF
DNA: TGTGCCAGTAGTTCCGGGACTAGCGGGAACAATGAGCAGTTCTTC

J: TRBJ1-1
V: TRBV2
D: -
size: few
CDR3: CASIQGTEAFF
DNA: TGTGCCAGCATCCAGGGAACTGAAGCTTTCTTT

J: TRBJ2-5
V: TRBV18
D: -
size: -
CDR3: CASSRGEKETQYF
DNA: TGTGCCAGCTCACGGGGGGAAAAAGAGACCCAGTACTTC

J: TRBJ1-3
V: TRBV18
D: TRBD1
size: once
CDR3: CASSPLGQRSGNTIYF
DNA: TGTGCCAGCTCACCTTTGGGACAGAGGTCTGGAAACACCATATATTTT

J: TRBJ2-7
V: TRBV2
D: -
size: -
CDR3: CASRTDGSYEQYF
DNA: TGTGCCAGTCGGACAGATGGCTCCTACGAGCAGTACTTC

J: TRBJ1-1
V: TRBV14
D: -
size: few
CDR3: CASSKEAVGEAFF
DNA: TGTGCCAGCAGCAAAGAGGCGGTCGGGGAAGCTTTCTTT

J: TRBJ2-3
V: TRBV2
D: TRBD2
size: -
CDR3: CASSGALGGGTPDTQYF
DNA: TGTGCCAGCAGTGGAGCCCTCGGGGGGGGGACCCCCGATACGCAGTATTTT

J: TRBJ2-5
V: TRBV19
D: TRBD1
size: -
CDR3: CASSTDREETQYF
DNA: TGTGCCAGTAGTACCGACAGGGAAGAGACCCAGTACTTC

J: TRBJ1-3
V: TRBV2
D: -
size: -
CDR3: CASSGPAPGNTIYF
DNA: TGTGCCAGCAGTGGGCCCGCACCTGGAAACACCATATATTTT

J: TRBJ2-2
V: TRBV7-3
D: -
size: -
CDR3: CASSPHSTGELFF
DNA: TGTGCCAGCAGCCCACATTCCACCGGGGAGCTGTTTTTT

J: TRBJ2-1
V: TRBV11-2
D: TRBD2
size: -
CDR3: CASSSFPLSGSWDEQFF
DNA: TGTGCCAGCAGCAGCTTTCCCCTTAGCGGGAGCTGGGATGAGCAGTTCTTC

J: TRBJ2-5
V: TRBV27
D: -
size: -
CDR3: CASSSDYEETQYF
DNA: TGTGCCAGCAGTTCAGACTATGAAGAGACCCAGTACTTC

J: TRBJ2-1
V: TRBV5-6
D: -
size: -
CDR3: CASSLMDRYNEQFF
DNA: TGTGCCAGCAGCCTAATGGACAGATACAATGAGCAGTTCTTC

J: TRBJ2-3
V: TRBV5-4
D: -
size: -
CDR3: CASSLRGKDTQYF
DNA: TGTGCCAGCAGCTTGAGAGGTAAAGATACGCAGTATTTT

J: TRBJ2-1
V: TRBV5-1
D: TRBD2
size: -
CDR3: CASSLGTSGNNEQFF
DNA: TGCGCCAGCAGCTTAGGGACTAGCGGGAACAATGAGCAGTTCTTC

J: TRBJ2-7
V: TRBV10-3
D: TRBD1
size: -
CDR3: CAISGPPGQGGYEQYF
DNA: TGTGCCATCAGTGGGCCCCCCGGACAGGGTGGTTACGAGCAGTACTTC

J: TRBJ2-1
V: TRBV5-1
D: TRBD2
size: few
CDR3: CASSPGTSGVDEQFF
DNA: TGCGCCAGCAGTCCTGGGACTAGCGGGGTCGATGAGCAGTTCTTC

J: TRBJ1-6
V: TRBV5-6
D: TRBD1
size: -
CDR3: CASSLVQGVGSPLHF
DNA: TGTGCCAGCAGCTTGGTACAGGGGGTTGGTTCACCCCTCCACTTT

J: TRBJ1-4
V: TRBV28
D: TRBD1
size: few
CDR3: CASSPVGTGFRKLFF
DNA: TGTGCCAGCAGCCCCGTCGGGACAGGGTTTCGGAAACTGTTTTTT

J: TRBJ1-2
V: TRBV2
D: TRBD1
size: -
CDR3: CASSEFLPDRNYGYTF
DNA: TGTGCCAGCAGTGAATTTCTCCCGGACAGGAACTATGGCTACACCTTC

J: TRBJ1-1
V: TRBV5-1
D: TRBD1
size: -
CDR3: CASSLDRGDTEAFF
DNA: TGCGCCAGCAGTTTGGACAGGGGGGACACTGAAGCTTTCTTT

J: TRBJ2-2
V: TRBV5-1
D: -
size: few
CDR3: CASRERTNTGELFF
DNA: TGCGCCAGCAGGGAGAGAACAAACACCGGGGAGCTGTTTTTT

J: TRBJ2-1
V: TRBV3-1/TRBV3-2
D: TRBD2
size: -
CDR3: CASSPGTSGGHEQFF
DNA: TGTGCCAGCAGCCCGGGGACTAGCGGGGGGCATGAGCAGTTCTTC

J: TRBJ1-1
V: TRBV28
D: TRBD1
size: -
CDR3: CASSQDRAENTEAFF
DNA: TGTGCCAGCAGTCAAGACAGGGCGGAGAACACTGAAGCTTTCTTT

J: TRBJ2-3
V: TRBV2
D: -
size: -
CDR3: CASSIERADSTDTQYF
DNA: TGTGCCAGCAGTATCGAGCGGGCCGATTCCACAGATACGCAGTATTTT

J: TRBJ1-3
V: TRBV19
D: TRBD1
size: -
CDR3: CASTIVGDRADTIYF
DNA: TGTGCCAGTACCATCGTGGGGGACAGGGCTGACACCATATATTTT

J: TRBJ2-5
V: TRBV6-5
D: -
size: -
CDR3: CASRAGSAEQETQYF
DNA: TGTGCCAGCAGGGCAGGGTCGGCGGAACAAGAGACCCAGTACTTC

J: TRBJ2-7
V: TRBV5-1
D: -
size: -
CDR3: CASSPGGGGYEQYF
DNA: TGCGCCAGCAGCCCTGGGGGAGGGGGTTACGAGCAGTACTTC

J: TRBJ2-6
V: TRBV5-1
D: TRBD1
size: -
CDR3: CASSLDRGTGANVLTF
DNA: TGCGCCAGCAGCTTGGACAGGGGTACTGGGGCCAACGTCCTGACTTTC

J: TRBJ1-2
V: TRBV18
D: -
size: -
CDR3: CASSHPGLGSGYTF
DNA: TGTGCCAGCTCACACCCGGGACTGGGCTCTGGCTACACCTTC

J: TRBJ1-2
V: TRBV9
D: -
size: -
CDR3: CASSTRGRADYGYTF
DNA: TGTGCCAGCAGCACTCGGGGGAGGGCAGACTATGGCTACACCTTC

J: TRBJ2-1
V: TRBV10-3
D: -
size: -
CDR3: CAISKSTMAHNEQFF
DNA: TGTGCCATCAGTAAAAGTACCATGGCCCACAATGAGCAGTTCTTC

J: TRBJ1-3
V: TRBV9
D: -
size: -
CDR3: CASSGGFGNTIYF
DNA: TGTGCCAGCAGTGGGGGGTTTGGAAACACCATATATTTT

J: TRBJ2-5
V: TRBV5-4
D: TRBD1
size: -
CDR3: CASSLQTGVMTETQYF
DNA: TGTGCCAGCAGCTTGCAGACAGGGGTGATGACAGAGACCCAGTACTTC

J: TRBJ1-2
V: TRBV19
D: TRBD1
size: -
CDR3: CASSIVGTGGATNYGYTF
DNA: TGTGCCAGTAGTATAGTGGGGACAGGGGGCGCGACGAACTATGGCTACACCTTC

J: TRBJ2-7
V: TRBV18
D: -
size: -
CDR3: CASSGTTGHYYEQYF
DNA: TGTGCCAGCTCAGGTACCACGGGACATTACTACGAGCAGTACTTC

J: TRBJ1-2
V: TRBV6-5
D: -
size: -
CDR3: CASSLEGGVYGYTF
DNA: TGTGCCAGCAGTTTGGAGGGGGGGGTCTATGGCTACACCTTC

J: TRBJ1-3
V: TRBV5-5
D: -
size: -
CDR3: CASSLGSSDGNTIYF
DNA: TGTGCCAGCAGCTTGGGGTCCTCAGATGGAAACACCATATATTTT

J: TRBJ2-2
V: TRBV19
D: -
size: few
CDR3: CASSISRNTGELFF
DNA: TGTGCCAGTAGTATATCCCGGAACACCGGGGAGCTGTTTTTT

J: TRBJ2-5
V: TRBV6-1
D: -
size: few
CDR3: CASSEAWRRRGETQYF
DNA: TGTGCCAGCAGTGAAGCCTGGCGGCGTCGAGGGGAGACCCAGTACTTC

J: TRBJ1-5
V: TRBV2
D: TRBD1
size: few
CDR3: CASSPRTGLGQPQHF
DNA: TGTGCCAGCAGCCCAAGGACAGGTTTGGGTCAGCCCCAGCATTTT

J: TRBJ1-5
V: TRBV10-3
D: -
size: -
CDR3: CAIGERGGNQPQHF
DNA: TGTGCCATCGGGGAGCGGGGAGGCAATCAGCCCCAGCATTTT

J: TRBJ1-1
V: TRBV7-2
D: TRBD1
size: -
CDR3: CASSWTGGVNTEAFF
DNA: TGTGCCAGCAGCTGGACAGGGGGGGTGAACACTGAAGCTTTCTTT